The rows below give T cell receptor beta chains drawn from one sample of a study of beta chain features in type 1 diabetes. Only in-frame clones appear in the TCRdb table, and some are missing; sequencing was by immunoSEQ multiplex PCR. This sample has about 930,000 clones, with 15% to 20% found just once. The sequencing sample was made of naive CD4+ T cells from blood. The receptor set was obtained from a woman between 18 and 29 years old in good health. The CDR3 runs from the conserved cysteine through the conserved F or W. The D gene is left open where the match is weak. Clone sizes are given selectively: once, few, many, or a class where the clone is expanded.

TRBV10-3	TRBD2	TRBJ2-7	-	CAMGTSAYEQYF	TGTGCCATGGGGACTAGCGCCTACGAGCAGTACTTC
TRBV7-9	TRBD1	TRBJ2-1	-	CASSLMLGTGSNEQFF	TGTGCCAGCAGCTTAATGCTTGGGACAGGGAGCAATGAGCAGTTCTTC
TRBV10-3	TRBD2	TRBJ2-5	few	CAISLTSGGEETQYF	TGTGCCATCAGTTTGACTAGCGGAGGGGAAGAGACCCAGTACTTC
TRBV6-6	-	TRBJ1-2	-	CATSIGGTDYGYTF	TGTGCCACCTCTATCGGTGGGACCGACTATGGCTACACCTTC
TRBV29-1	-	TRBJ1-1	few	CSVEEGTAFF	TGCAGCGTTGAGGAGGGTACGGCTTTCTTT
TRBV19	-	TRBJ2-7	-	CASKTGQTYEQYF	TGTGCCAGTAAGACAGGTCAAACCTACGAGCAGTACTTC
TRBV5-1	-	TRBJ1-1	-	CASRLQATQTEAFF	TGCGCCAGCAGGTTACAAGCAACGCAAACTGAAGCTTTCTTT
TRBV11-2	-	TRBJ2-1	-	CASRPLSGYYNEQFF	TGTGCCAGCAGACCTCTAAGCGGGTACTACAATGAGCAGTTCTTC
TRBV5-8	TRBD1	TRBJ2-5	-	CASSKGQNQETQYF	TGTGCCAGCAGCAAGGGACAGAACCAAGAGACCCAGTACTTC
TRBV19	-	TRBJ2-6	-	CASTVRSGANVLTF	TGTGCCAGTACGGTCCGGTCTGGGGCCAACGTCCTGACTTTC
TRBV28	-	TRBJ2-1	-	CASTDRGSYNEQFF	TGTGCCAGCACCGATAGGGGCTCCTACAATGAGCAGTTCTTC
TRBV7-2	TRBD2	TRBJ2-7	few	CASSLLGSGVYEQYF	TGTGCCAGCAGCTTATTAGGTAGCGGGGTCTACGAGCAGTACTTC
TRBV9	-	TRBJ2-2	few	CASSVGVVSWTGELFF	TGTGCCAGCAGCGTAGGAGTAGTAAGCTGGACCGGGGAGCTGTTTTTT
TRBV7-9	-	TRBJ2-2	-	CASSPLLVGQITTGELFF	TGTGCCAGCAGCCCACTCCTTGTCGGCCAGATAACCACCGGGGAGCTGTTTTTT
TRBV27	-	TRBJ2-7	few	CASSLRGRGGYEQYF	TGTGCCAGCAGTTTAAGGGGCCGAGGGGGCTACGAGCAGTACTTC
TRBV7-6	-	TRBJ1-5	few	CASSLLGPREPQHF	TGTGCCAGCAGCTTACTGGGCCCTAGGGAGCCCCAGCATTTT
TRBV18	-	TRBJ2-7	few	CASSPDTSYEQYF	TGTGCCAGCTCCCCGGACACGTCCTACGAGCAGTACTTC
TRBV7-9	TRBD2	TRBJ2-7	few	CASGGLAGVGEQYF	TGTGCCAGCGGGGGACTAGCGGGAGTTGGGGAGCAGTACTTC
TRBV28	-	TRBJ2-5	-	CASSLTASLILFQYF	TGTGCCAGCAGTTTAACGGCCTCCCTTATTTTGTTCCAGTACTTC
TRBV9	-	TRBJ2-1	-	CASRGVGAGGEQFF	TGTGCCAGCAGAGGAGTTGGGGCCGGTGGTGAGCAGTTCTTC
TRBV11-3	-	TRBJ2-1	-	CASSLEDEQFF	TGTGCCAGCAGCTTGGAGGATGAGCAGTTCTTC
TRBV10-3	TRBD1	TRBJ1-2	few	CAISNQDRDRLHGYTF	TGTGCCATCAGTAACCAGGACAGGGATAGGCTTCATGGCTACACCTTC
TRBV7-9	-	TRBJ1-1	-	CASSSSRGPRGAEAFF	TGTGCCAGCAGCTCAAGCCGGGGGCCAAGGGGCGCTGAAGCTTTCTTT
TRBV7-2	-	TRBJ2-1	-	CASSLMTSPSYNEQFF	TGTGCCAGCAGCTTAATGACTTCCCCCTCCTACAATGAGCAGTTCTTC
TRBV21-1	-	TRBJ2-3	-	CASSRPPATGGHPGVRTDTQYF	TGTGCCAGCAGCCGTCCTCCGGCGACGGGAGGCCACCCCGGGGTCCGCACAGATACGCAGTATTTT
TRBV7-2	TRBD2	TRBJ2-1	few	CASSLEGSGSSYNEQFF	TGTGCCAGCAGCTTAGAGGGTAGCGGGAGTTCCTACAATGAGCAGTTCTTC
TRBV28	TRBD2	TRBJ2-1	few	CASSFPGLARRSDEQFF	TGTGCCAGCAGTTTTCCGGGACTAGCAAGAAGGTCCGATGAGCAGTTCTTC
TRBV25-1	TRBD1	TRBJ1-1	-	CASSRGQGARRDTEAFF	TGTGCCAGCAGTAGGGGACAGGGGGCGCGACGGGACACTGAAGCTTTCTTT
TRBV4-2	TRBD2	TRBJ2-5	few	CASSQGSGRDQETQYF	TGTGCCAGCAGCCAAGGTAGCGGGAGGGACCAAGAGACCCAGTACTTC
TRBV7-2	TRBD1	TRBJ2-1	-	CASSHRTGSGNEQFF	TGTGCCAGCAGCCACCGGACAGGTTCAGGCAATGAGCAGTTCTTC
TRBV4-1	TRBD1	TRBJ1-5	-	CASSQDQGGQPQHF	TGCGCCAGCAGCCAAGATCAGGGGGGGCAGCCCCAGCATTTT
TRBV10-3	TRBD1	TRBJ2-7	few	CAISEGKQGLSPYEQYF	TGTGCCATCAGTGAGGGGAAACAGGGGTTATCCCCCTACGAGCAGTACTTC
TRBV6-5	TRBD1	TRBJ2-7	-	CASSYGTGRGPYEQYF	TGTGCCAGCAGTTACGGCACAGGCAGGGGGCCGTACGAGCAGTACTTC
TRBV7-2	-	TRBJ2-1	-	CASSGLRVSDEQFF	TGTGCCAGCAGCGGTTTGAGGGTAAGCGATGAGCAGTTCTTC
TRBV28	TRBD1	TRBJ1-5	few	CASRTQGVQSQPQHF	TGTGCCAGCAGGACGCAGGGGGTTCAGTCCCAGCCCCAGCATTTT
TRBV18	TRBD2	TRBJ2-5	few	CASSPPVLAGQETQYF	TGTGCCAGCTCACCACCGGTCCTAGCGGGACAGGAGACCCAGTACTTC
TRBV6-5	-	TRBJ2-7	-	CASSYSTRSYEQYF	TGTGCCAGCAGTTACTCGACCCGTTCCTACGAGCAGTACTTC
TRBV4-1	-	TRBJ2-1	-	CASSQVGQVSGNEQFF	TGCGCCAGCAGCCAAGTGGGGCAGGTTTCTGGCAATGAGCAGTTCTTC
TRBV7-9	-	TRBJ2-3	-	CASTNGLVIGTDTQYF	TGTGCCAGCACCAACGGACTGGTTATCGGCACAGATACGCAGTATTTT
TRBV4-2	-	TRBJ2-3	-	CASSQGRILTDTQYF	TGTGCCAGCAGCCAAGGGCGAATTCTCACAGATACGCAGTATTTT
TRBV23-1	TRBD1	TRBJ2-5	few	CASGYRDRGGETQYF	TGCGCCAGCGGATACCGGGACAGGGGGGGAGAGACCCAGTACTTC
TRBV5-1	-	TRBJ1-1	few	CASSLDDWNTEAFF	TGTGCCAGCAGCTTGGATGATTGGAACACTGAAGCTTTCTTT
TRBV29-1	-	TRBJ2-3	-	CSVRGNTDTQYF	TGCAGCGTTCGCGGAAACACAGATACGCAGTATTTT
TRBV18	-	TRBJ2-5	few	CASSQGSQETQYF	TGTGCCAGCTCGCAAGGTAGCCAAGAGACCCAGTACTTC
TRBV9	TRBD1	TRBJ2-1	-	CASSLTTGTYNEQFF	TGTGCCAGCAGCCTGACGACAGGGACCTACAATGAGCAGTTCTTC
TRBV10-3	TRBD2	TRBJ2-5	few	CAISDVAGATGETQYF	TGTGCCATCAGTGATGTAGCGGGAGCGACGGGGGAGACCCAGTACTTC
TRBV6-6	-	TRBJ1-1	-	CASSAPGERTEAFF	TGTGCCAGCAGTGCCCCCGGAGAGCGCACTGAAGCTTTCTTT
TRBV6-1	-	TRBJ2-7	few	CASSRGPGPQYEQYF	TGTGCCAGCAGCCGCGGGCCCGGGCCGCAATACGAGCAGTACTTC
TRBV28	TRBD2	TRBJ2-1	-	CASSFGKGTSGSRGFNEQFF	TGTGCCAGCAGTTTCGGGAAAGGGACTAGCGGGAGTCGGGGGTTTAATGAGCAGTTCTTC
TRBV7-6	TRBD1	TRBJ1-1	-	CASSLTGSYTEAFF	TGTGCCAGCAGCTTGACAGGGAGTTACACTGAAGCTTTCTTT
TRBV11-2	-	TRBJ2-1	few	CASSLSGSSYNEQFF	TGTGCCAGCAGCTTATCGGGGAGCTCCTACAATGAGCAGTTCTTC
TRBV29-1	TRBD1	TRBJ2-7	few	CSVSSLGQSSYEQYF	TGCAGCGTTAGTAGCCTGGGACAGTCTTCCTACGAGCAGTACTTC
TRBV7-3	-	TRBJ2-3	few	CASSLGSPPDTQYF	TGTGCCAGCAGCTTAGGTTCCCCCCCAGATACGCAGTATTTT
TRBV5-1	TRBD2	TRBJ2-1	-	CASSLGLAVTSGRRNEQFF	TGCGCCAGCAGCTTGGGGTTGGCGGTGACTAGCGGGAGAAGGAATGAGCAGTTCTTC
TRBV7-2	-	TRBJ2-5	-	CASSFTREETQYF	TGTGCCAGCAGCTTTACGCGGGAAGAGACCCAGTACTTC
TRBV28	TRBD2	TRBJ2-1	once	CASTQAGRWAGSSYNEQFF	TGTGCCAGCACCCAAGCGGGGCGGTGGGCAGGGAGCTCCTACAATGAGCAGTTCTTC
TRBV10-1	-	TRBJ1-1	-	CASSDGFATEAFF	TGCGCCAGCAGCGACGGATTTGCCACTGAAGCTTTCTTT
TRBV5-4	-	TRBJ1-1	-	CASSPRGENTEAFF	TGTGCCAGCAGCCCTCGGGGCGAGAACACTGAAGCTTTCTTT
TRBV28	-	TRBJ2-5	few	CASSRSGVRVGETQYF	TGTGCCAGCAGTCGTTCCGGAGTGAGGGTTGGGGAGACCCAGTACTTC